This record covers a single TCR beta chain. There are a few counts of this clone. No cognate antigen has been identified for it. No clone much larger than this one lies a single base away; base qualities are absent. The germline V gene encodes CDR1 SNHLY and CDR2 FYNNEI. From the cysteine through the phenylalanine, the CDR3 covers 13 amino acids. Here the CDR3 DNA is all that survives: 39 bases in frame from base 1. Ends trimmed: V by 4 bases, J by 8 bases; bases unmatched to a gene: 6. All of the isolated RNA was reverse transcribed with the High Capacity cDNA Reverse Transcription Kit, so expressed TCRB transcripts were sequenced. Naive, central memory and regulatory T cell samples underwent deep immunoSEQ sequencing, averaging about 3.57 million total reads per sample. Sorted cells were lysed in RLT buffer, and RNA was extracted using DNase-treated RNeasy Micro or Mini kits according to cell number. Each cell subset was processed on its own to prevent cross-contamination, while patient and healthy donor samples were processed together. Using the immunoSEQ multiplex PCR, TCRB sequences were amplified from cDNA into 87-bp fragments spanning the CDR3 region. Sequencing of the amplicons was done on the Illumina HiSeq platform. On the authors' methods: PCR bias was computationally corrected using synthetic template baselines, reads within Hamming distance 2 were collapsed, and singletons that could not be merged were discarded. Reads were aligned against IMGT to assign V, D and J genes, CDR3 length and insertions or deletions at six rearrangement sites. Within each subset, clonotype counts were normalized to sorted cell number, after which true diversity and Gini coefficients were computed with the tcR R package. The overlap coefficient, calculated on TCRB nucleotide sequences, was used to quantify repertoire sharing. Out-of-frame TCRB sequences from naive cells were analyzed as a proxy for the pre-selection repertoire. TCRdb took over this immuneACCESS table, retaining in-frame rearrangements with V and J assigned. Such tables are incomplete; in checked studies, under half of the missing clones stem from an unresolved V gene, and the remainder is unexplained. V and J calls and clone size are copied from that table; D and trimming were computed from the DNA. The sample table records 240,000 or so clones; around 21% of these occur just once. The ten largest clonotypes hold 0.025% to 0.035% of the sample.

Each donor gave one peripheral blood draw, roughly 120 mL on average, collected into heparinised tubes. Using a panel that included CD45RO, CCR7, CD25, CD127, CD95 and CD27, naive, central memory, regulatory and stem cell-like memory CD4+ T cells were sorted on a BD FACSAria II. Purity was above 95% for every sorted population. PBMCs were separated immediately by Lymphoprep density gradient centrifugation and were stained directly, without being cultured. To minimize batch effects, samples were stained and sorted in pairs, one healthy donor with one patient per experiment. This entry is derived from a study of beta chain features in type 1 diabetes (dated by TCRdb to the late 2010s). Study-wide context: No differences in mean age, gender distribution, total cell number or subset yield were found between patients and healthy donors. The study compared TCRB repertoires of sorted circulating CD4+ T cell subsets between recently diagnosed type 1 diabetes patients and matched healthy donors. Naive and central memory subsets were obtained from all 30 or so donors, but regulatory and stem cell-like memory subsets were isolated from only 8 patients and roughly eight healthy donors. Across all samples, 107,917,701 sorted cells were examined, and cell number per subset correlated strongly with RNA yield. Study-wide findings and limitations: Sequencing cDNA rather than genomic DNA could over-represent highly expressing activated cells, although activation and CD3 levels did not differ between groups. Because the HLA sub-analyses included only small numbers of individuals, any influence of HLA type on TCRB rearrangement was left unresolved. At VDJ recombination sites, patients with type 1 diabetes made fewer insertions and deleted more nucleotides, a pattern implying thymic rearrangement abnormalities. Type 1 diabetes patients showed a moderate but significant shortening of TCRB CDR3 length in all four CD4+ subsets. PCR may preferentially amplify shorter templates, but because patient and control samples were amplified and corrected together, any resulting skew would affect both groups equally. Naive, central memory and regulatory TCRB repertoires appeared to be more alike among patients than among healthy donors.

Sequenced material: naive CD4+ T cells from blood. The intended sense of this specimen's cell subset or site label: true naive CD4+ T cells. The TCR was taken from a woman between 40 and 50 years old with type 1 diabetes. The chain couples TRBV2 to TRBJ1-2, with 8 bases in between that match TRBD1. CDR3 protein: CASSGGPGGGYTF. At the DNA level, the sequence is TGTGCCAGCAGTGGGGGCCCAGGGGGCGGCTACACCTTC.